The clone carrying this TCR beta chain was observed a single time. What it recognizes is unknown. This sample stems from a study of shared clonotypes between healthy human individuals. Turning to the study itself: Three plates each covered CD4 naive and memory; CD8 naive two, CD8 memory one. Findings and caveats of the study: Clonotype sharing levels among donors were expected to vary with sequencing depth. Limitation of the genetic and exposure-history diversity represented came from the few donors. Clonotypes shared by all four donors outscored non-shared clonotypes in generation probability.

The method was immunoSEQ multiplex PCR; TCRdb's version includes in-frame clones alone and lacks a portion of them. The table shows millions of clones, with approximately 95% occurring only once. Sequencing was performed on naive CD4+ T cells from PBMCs. Subset here: CD45RA+ positively selected. The TCR originated in a man aged 18-30 years in good health. Some clones in this sample may be carry-over from other donors' samples.

The DNA of the CDR3 is TGTGCCAGCAGCACCACGTTTGGATACGAGCAGTACTTC. This gives the protein CASSTTFGYEQYF. The chain couples TRBV7-2 to TRBJ2-7; D remains ambiguous. The CDR3 is 13 amino acids. Germline CDR1 SGHTA, CDR2 FQGNSA. Trimming cost V 5 bases and J 4 bases, with 12 bases left between them.